This T cell receptor beta chain was recorded in a study of cytomegalovirus exposure and HLA in healthy donors. General observations from the study: First-cohort TCR clusters were later found to tend to co-occur in the 90 to 150 validation repertoires. Rarity characterized most TCR sequences, yet some public TCRs appeared in many donors. The investigators catalogued about 170 TCR beta chains as cytomegalovirus-associated.

Measured with immunoSEQ multiplex PCR; TCRdb has only the in-frame clones, and not every one. The data show under 150,000 clones, about four fifths seen once. The CDR3 has 13 residues. Trimming took off 7 bases at V and 0 bases at J, with 4 bases between the two ends. Germline values: CDR1 MNHEY, CDR2 SVGAGI. Remarks on this clone: No antigen is known for it.

This sequence was found in a woman between 25 and 40 years old in good health and CMV-seronegative. V and J are TRBV6-5 and TRBJ2-6; no clear D. The specimen was PBMCs. DNA of the CDR3: TGTGCCAGCACCTTCTCTGGGGCCAACGTCCTGACTTTC. Translating gives CASTFSGANVLTF.